One and the same sample provided the 32 T cell receptor beta chains below, sequenced in a study of blood T cell repertoires in COVID-19 (dated by TCRdb to the early 2020s). The library was prepared using the immunoSEQ multiplex PCR assay. TCRdb stores this immuneACCESS table with in-frame sequences only. Part of the clones is absent; in the studies checked, under half of the shortfall reflects unresolved V genes, and no reason is known for the rest. Across this sample there are over 200,000 clones, with 84% seen only once. Clones ranked in the top ten supply approximately 6.6% of the sample. Specimen: PBMCs or T cells enriched from blood (not recorded which). The receptors were sampled from a woman in her thirties or forties who had recovered from COVID-19.

V is TRBV12-3 or TRBV12-4 and J is TRBJ1-1, with no clear D. The V and J ends lost 1 base and 6 bases respectively, with 9 bases between them. The CDR3 is 13 amino acids. Written as DNA, the CDR3 is TGTGCCAGCAGTTTAGATTTGAGGGCTGAAGCTTTCTTT. Its translation: CASSLDLRAEAFF.

This clone was seen more than once but under ten times. The chain employs TRBV9 and TRBJ2-7; possible D gene TRBD1, 6 bases. Trimming pared 3 bases from V and 6 bases from J, leaving 16 bases between. Germline V lookup: CDR1 SGDLS, CDR2 YYNGEE. The CDR3 spans 14 residues. CDR3 bases: TGTGCCAGCAGCGAATCGACAGGTCGAGGCGAGCAGTACTTC. Protein: CASSESTGRGEQYF.

In this sample, this clone turned up once. This sequence joins TRBV11-3 and TRBJ1-2, with TRBD1 as a possible D gene (5 bases). Germline V lookup: CDR1 SGHNT, CDR2 YENEEA. Trimming shortened V by 5 bases and J by 4 bases, and 14 bases separated the two germline ends. This CDR3 region has 14 residues. The CDR3 region is CASSPDAGTYGYTF. The CDR3 region has the DNA TGTGCCAGCAGCCCTGACGCGGGGACCTATGGCTACACCTTC.

This chain uses TRBV10-3 with TRBJ1-6, with D possibly being TRBD1 (5 bases). In germline, CDR1 is ENHRY, CDR2 SYGVKD. This CDR3 contains 17 residues. The V end lost 4 bases, the J end lost 7 bases, and 20 bases lay between the germline ends. CDR3 nucleotide sequence: TGTGCCATCAGTGCGACAGACGGCCTCGCGGGAAATTCACCCCTCCACTTT. This codes for CAISATDGLAGNSPLHF.

This chain links TRBV28 with TRBJ1-2; unclear D gene. Germline V gene lookup returns CDR1 MDHEN and CDR2 SYDVKM. The CDR3 sequence is 11 residues long. Trimming took 3 bases from V and 6 from J, leaving 5 bases between them. In DNA form, the CDR3 reads TGTGCCAGCAGTTTGGGAGATGGCTACACCTTC. Protein sequence: CASSLGDGYTF.

The J gene is TRBJ1-5, the V gene TRBV5-1, with D perhaps matching TRBD1 (6 bases). V was cut by 4 bases and J by 1 base, with 9 bases left in between. This CDR3 has 14 residues. The germline V gene has CDR1 SGHRS and CDR2 YFSETQ. Written as DNA, the CDR3 is TGCGCCAGCAGCACAGGACAGAGCAATCAGCCCCAGCATTTT. It yields the protein CASSTGQSNQPQHF.

This clone has more than one count but fewer than ten. The J gene is TRBJ1-4, the V gene TRBV5-1; maybe TRBD1 (5 bases). This CDR3 region has 14 residues. Trimming pared 8 bases from V and 0 bases from J, leaving 11 bases between. The germline V gene has CDR1 SGHRS and CDR2 YFSETQ. The CDR3 bases are TGCGCCAGTCCGACAGAACCAACTAATGAAAAACTGTTTTTT. Translated, it gives CASPTEPTNEKLFF.

This chain joins TRBV4-1 and TRBJ1-2; possible D gene TRBD1, 5 bases. V lost 0 bases and J 6 bases, leaving 17 bases between the germline ends. The CDR3 totals 16 residues. Germline assignment: CDR1 MGHRA and CDR2 YSYEKL. In nucleotides, the CDR3 is TGCGCCAGCAGCCAAGAGGATCGAGGAGGGGCTGATGGCTACACCTTC. This sequence encodes CASSQEDRGGADGYTF.

The chain links TRBV12-5 to TRBJ2-1, with D possibly TRBD2 on 6 matching bases. Trimming took 3 bases from V and 0 from J, leaving 6 bases between them. Germline CDR1 LGHNT, CDR2 FRNRAP. CDR3 length equals 14 residues. CDR3 amino acids: CASGFGSSYNEQFF. The CDR3 nucleotides are TGTGCTAGTGGTTTCGGGAGCTCCTACAATGAGCAGTTCTTC.

V usage is TRBV3-1 (or the pseudogene TRBV3-2) and J usage is TRBJ1-1; D call uncertain. The CDR3 covers 13 residues. Germline CDR1 reads LGHDT; CDR2 reads YNNKEL (reference sequence). V dropped 0 bases and J dropped 6 bases, with 8 bases sitting between them. CDR3 in amino acids: CASSQDLSSEAFF. The CDR3 DNA reads TGTGCCAGCAGCCAAGACCTTAGTTCTGAAGCTTTCTTT.

V usage is TRBV7-7 and J usage is TRBJ1-1, with TRBD1 matching 7 bases. V lost 2 bases and J lost 3; bases outside the gene matches: 3. Germline lookup yields CDR1 SSHAT and CDR2 FNYEAQ (reference sequence). The CDR3 loop spans 14 amino acids. CDR3 protein: CASSLQGQHTEAFF. Written as DNA, the CDR3 is TGTGCCAGCAGCTTACAGGGACAGCACACTGAAGCTTTCTTT.

This sequence joins TRBV29-1 and TRBJ1-6, with D maybe TRBD1 (6 bases). The germline gives CDR1 SQVTM, CDR2 ANQGSEA. The V end lost 6 bases, the J end lost 9 bases, and 15 bases lay between the germline ends. This CDR3 spans 13 amino acids. The CDR3 here is CSVSQGFGSPLHF. The CDR3 DNA is TGCAGCGTGTCTCAGGGGTTTGGTTCACCCCTCCACTTT.

This clone occurred once. The V gene is TRBV9, the J gene TRBJ1-2, with TRBD1 identical over 10 bases. Germline V gene data show CDR1 as SGDLS and CDR2 as YYNGEE. The CDR3 is made up of 18 amino acids. Unmatched junction bases numbered 17, after V lost 4 bases and J lost 5 bases. DNA of the CDR3: TGTGCCAGCAGCCCAAGAGACAGGGGGCAAGGACCACCTTATGGCTACACCTTC. It yields the protein CASSPRDRGQGPPYGYTF. The full variable domain, with the rest looked up from reference TRBV9 and TRBJ1-2, is DSGVTQTPKHLITATGQRVTLRCSPRSGDLSVYWYQQSLDQGLQFLIQYYNGEERAKGNILERFSAQQFPDLHSELNLSSLELGDSALYFCASSPRDRGQGPPYGYTFGSGTRLTVV.

This clone showed up many times. The rearrangement joins TRBV7-9 to TRBJ1-4, with 10 positions matching TRBD1. Per germline, CDR1 SEHNR and CDR2 FQNEAQ (reference sequence). V shed 0 bases and J 6 bases; nucleotides not matched to a gene: 4. The CDR3 has 16 amino acids. CDR3 coding DNA: TGTGCCAGCAGCTTAGCCTCCGGGACAGGGGATGAAAAACTGTTTTTT. Its translation: CASSLASGTGDEKLFF.

The gene calls are TRBV18 and TRBJ2-2; D is perhaps TRBD2 (5 bases). Germline V CDR1 and CDR2: KGHSH, LQKENI. The CDR3 runs 15 residues. V was shortened by 0 bases and J by 5 bases, with 10 bases between the two germline ends. CDR3 region: CASSPPLAGTGELFF. As DNA, the CDR3 is TGTGCCAGCTCACCACCCCTAGCCGGAACCGGGGAGCTGTTTTTT.

This chain links TRBV11-3 with TRBJ2-1; 8 nucleotides agree with TRBD1. The CDR3 sequence is 14 residues long. Germline CDR1 and CDR2: SGHNT and YENEEA. After removal of 5 bases from V and 8 bases from J, the junction contained 8 bases not matched to a gene. The CDR3 sequence: CASSPGTGIDEQFF. The CDR3 DNA reads TGTGCCAGCAGCCCGGGGACAGGCATAGATGAGCAGTTCTTC.

This clone was seen more than once but under ten times. The V call is TRBV5-1, the J call TRBJ1-6; D gene uncertain. From germline, CDR1 is SGHRS and CDR2 YFSETQ. V was pared by 0 bases and J by 5 bases, with 12 bases between. This CDR3 has 16 residues. For the CDR3, the DNA is TGCGCCAGCAGCTTGGATCGTACAGATAATAATTCACCCCTCCACTTT. Protein sequence: CASSLDRTDNNSPLHF.

The chain is built from TRBV9 and TRBJ2-1; a weak D match, TRBD2 (6 bases). The ends were cut back, 4 bases at V and 3 bases at J, with 17 bases in the middle. The CDR3 sequence is 16 residues long. From germline, CDR1 is SGDLS and CDR2 YYNGEE. The CDR3 protein is CASSPKFGGGYNEQFF. CDR3 nucleotide sequence: TGTGCCAGCAGCCCAAAATTCGGGGGTGGCTACAATGAGCAGTTCTTC. The entire variable domain, with the rest obtained from reference TRBV9 and TRBJ2-1, is as follows: DSGVTQTPKHLITATGQRVTLRCSPRSGDLSVYWYQQSLDQGLQFLIQYYNGEERAKGNILERFSAQQFPDLHSELNLSSLELGDSALYFCASSPKFGGGYNEQFFGPGTRLTVL.

A few counts support this clone. The V and J genes are TRBV13 and TRBJ2-5, with 7 nucleotides matching TRBD2. Trimming took 1 base from V and 4 from J; bases not matched to a gene: 6. Per the germline V gene, CDR1 is PRHDT and CDR2 is FYEKMQ (reference sequence). The CDR3 is made up of 15 amino acids. CDR3 sequence: CASSLEGGTGETQYF. The CDR3 nucleotides read TGTGCCAGCAGCTTAGAGGGAGGGACGGGAGAGACCCAGTACTTC.

The rearrangement joins TRBV20-1 to TRBJ2-3; a weak D match, TRBD2 (6 bases). Trimming removed 4 bases at V and 8 bases at J, with 7 bases between. There are 10 residues in the CDR3. Per the germline V gene, CDR1 is DFQATT and CDR2 is SNEGSKA (reference sequence). CDR3 coding DNA: TGCAGTGCTACTAGCGTTACGCAGTATTTT. This codes for CSATSVTQYF.

The chain joins TRBV4-3 to TRBJ2-2; tentatively, D is TRBD1 (6 bases). The CDR3 spans 16 residues. With 0 bases removed from V and 1 base from J, the gap between germline ends came to 9 bases. The germline V gene has CDR1 LGHNA and CDR2 YSLEER. The CDR3 region is CASSQDRGGNTGELFF. In nucleotides, the CDR3 is TGCGCCAGCAGCCAAGACAGGGGCGGGAACACCGGGGAGCTGTTTTTT.

This clone has a handful of counts. The rearrangement links TRBV5-5 to TRBJ2-4; TRBD1 matches at 8 bases. With V trimmed by 4 bases and J by 9 bases, 9 bases remained unmatched. The V gene's germline CDR1 is SGHKS and CDR2 YYEKEE (reference sequence). The CDR3 covers 14 residues. The CDR3 loop reads CASSASGQGGIQYF. As DNA, the CDR3 is TGTGCCAGCAGCGCTTCAGGACAGGGTGGCATTCAGTACTTC.

CDR3 amino acids: CASSPGQEGNTIYF. The CDR3 bases are TGCGCCAGCAGCCCAGGACAAGAAGGAAACACCATATATTTT. The genes are TRBV5-1 and TRBJ1-3; weak D call: TRBD1 (5 bases). Looked up from germline, CDR1 is SGHRS and CDR2 is YFSETQ. Trimming removed 4 bases from V and 4 bases from J, with 12 bases in between. CDR3 size: 14 residues.

Of note for this clone: Other DNA sequences in this sample translate to the same CDR3. The V gene is TRBV28, the J gene TRBJ2-7; 9 nucleotides line up with TRBD1. CDR3 length equals 13 residues. With V trimmed by 6 bases and J by 2 bases, 2 bases remained unmatched. Germline V lookup: CDR1 MDHEN, CDR2 SYDVKM. In nucleotides, the CDR3 is TGTGCCAGCAGCCGGGACAGGGCCTACGAGCAGTACTTC. Amino acid sequence: CASSRDRAYEQYF.

The chain recombines TRBV6-5 with TRBJ1-4; the D gene is possibly TRBD1 (6 bases). The V and J ends lost 9 bases and 6 bases respectively, with 17 bases between them. Germline V lookup: CDR1 MNHEY, CDR2 SVGAGI. CDR3 length: 14 amino acids. The DNA for the CDR3 is TGTGCCAGTTTTGAGGGGGGGAGTTATGAAAAACTGTTTTTT. Its translation is CASFEGGSYEKLFF.

This clone is a singleton in its sample. V and J are TRBV6-2 or TRBV6-3 and TRBJ1-6; the match to TRBD1 covers 9 bases. The V and J ends lost 6 bases and 8 bases, in that order; junction bases with no gene match: 11. The CDR3 covers 16 residues. Germline-derived CDR1 and CDR2 are MNHEY and SVGEGT. The CDR3 bases are TGTGCCAGCAGCCTCGGGGGACAGGGCTGGCATTCACCCCTCCACTTT. Protein: CASSLGGQGWHSPLHF.

The V call is TRBV5-8, the J call TRBJ2-3, with TRBD2 matching 7 bases. Germline V lookup: CDR1 SGHTS, CDR2 YDEGEE. V shed 2 bases, J shed 5 bases, and the junction held 11 bases outside the gene matches. The CDR3 runs 16 residues. The CDR3 DNA reads TGTGCCAGCAGCTTCCGAGGGAGGGCCCTCGGAGATACGCAGTATTTT. Its protein is CASSFRGRALGDTQYF.

The DNA for the CDR3 is TGCGCCAGCAGTGAGGCCCTAGCGGGACTCGATGAGCAGTTCTTC. Its protein is CASSEALAGLDEQFF. The chain is built from TRBV10-1 and TRBJ2-1, with 9 bases matching TRBD2. Unmatched junction bases numbered 7, after V lost 2 bases and J lost 8 bases. CDR3 length: 15 amino acids. Per germline, CDR1 WNHNN and CDR2 SYGVQD (reference sequence).

This chain joins TRBV7-8 and TRBJ1-2; D unresolved. Per germline, CDR1 SGHVS and CDR2 FQNEAQ. The ends were cut back, 3 bases at V and 4 bases at J, with 9 bases in the middle. The CDR3 runs 13 residues. This CDR3 is CASSFGSGYGYTF. The CDR3 coding sequence is TGTGCCAGCAGCTTTGGTAGTGGCTATGGCTACACCTTC.

The gene calls are TRBV7-8 and TRBJ1-6, with D perhaps TRBD1 (5 bases). Germline-derived CDR1 and CDR2 are SGHVS and FQNEAQ. The CDR3 runs to 15 residues. V was pared by 5 bases and J by 3 bases, with 11 bases between. The CDR3 nucleotides are TGTGCCAGCAGCCCCCAGGGTGACTATAATTCACCCCTCCACTTT. It is translated as CASSPQGDYNSPLHF.

J is TRBJ2-3 and V is TRBV28; 9 nucleotides match TRBD2. The CDR3 has 19 residues. The V gene end was trimmed by 1 base and the J gene end by 5 bases; junction bases not matched to a gene: 16. Germline CDR1 MDHEN, CDR2 SYDVKM. The CDR3 DNA reads as TGTGCCAGCAGTTTATTTGGGTGGCGTGGCGGGAGGGCCGAAGATACGCAGTATTTT. The encoded protein is CASSLFGWRGGRAEDTQYF.

The chain carries TRBV4-1 and TRBJ2-1; the match to TRBD2 covers 8 bases. This CDR3 is built from 17 residues. Trimming cost V 0 bases and J 3 bases; bases outside gene matches: 7. The V gene's germline CDR1 is MGHRA and CDR2 YSYEKL. The chain's CDR3 is CASSQEAALAGYNEQFF. CDR3 nucleotide sequence: TGCGCCAGCAGCCAAGAAGCAGCTCTAGCGGGCTACAATGAGCAGTTCTTC.